This is a list of T cell receptor beta chains from one sample in a study of breast tumors, draining lymph nodes, adjacent tissues. Using its own MiXCR run on the multiplex PCR reads, TCRdb lists one record per CDR3 protein. The sample consists of 150,000 to 200,000 distinct CDR3 sequences, around 33% of them appearing once. The specimen was axillary lymph node tissue. The source is a female donor with breast cancer. Some clones in this sample may be carry-over from other donors' samples. The CDR3 runs from the conserved cysteine through the conserved F or W. A D gene is named only where the DNA matches it firmly. The size field is filled for only some rows; it gives once, few, many or a size class.

j_call | v_call | clone_size | d_call | cdr3_length | cdr3_aa | cdr3_nt
TRBJ2-3 | TRBV5-1 | many | TRBD2 | 14 | CASSVGLATDTQYF | TGCGCCAGCAGCGTGGGACTAGCGACAGATACGCAGTATTTT
TRBJ2-5 | TRBV20-1 | many | - | 14 | CSARDLRPLVGQYF | TGCAGTGCTAGAGATCTTAGACCCTTGGTAGGTCAGTACTTC
TRBJ1-3 | TRBV4-1 | many | - | 15 | CASSQPQGTGNTIYF | TGCGCCAGCAGCCAACCTCAGGGGACTGGAAACACCATATATTTT
TRBJ2-2 | TRBV11-3 | once | TRBD2 | 16 | CASSSRAGVITGELFF | TGTGCCAGCAGCTCACGGGCGGGGGTTATCACCGGGGAGCTGTTTTTT
TRBJ2-5 | TRBV15 | - | TRBD2 | 17 | CATSRGGSGAAKETQYF | TGTGCCACCAGCAGAGGAGGTAGCGGGGCCGCAAAAGAGACCCAGTACTTC
TRBJ1-3 | TRBV9 | many | - | 17 | CASSVDDYAFSGNTIYF | TGTGCCAGCAGCGTAGATGACTATGCGTTCTCTGGAAACACCATATATTTT
TRBJ2-7 | TRBV6-2/TRBV6-3 | many | - | 17 | CASSRVRRSLGFYEQYF | TGTGCCAGCAGTCGTGTACGTCGAAGCCTAGGTTTCTACGAGCAGTACTTC
TRBJ2-3 | TRBV5-8 | many | - | 16 | CASSLGQRPGTDTQYF | TGTGCCAGCAGCTTGGGGCAAAGACCAGGCACAGATACGCAGTATTTT
TRBJ1-5 | TRBV6-2/TRBV6-3 | - | - | 16 | CASSYSIGAGNSGEHF | TGTGCCAGCAGTTATTCAATCGGGGCGGGGAATAGCGGCGAGCATTTT
TRBJ2-1 | TRBV15 | - | TRBD1 | 15 | CATSRETGVLNEQFF | TGTGCCACCAGCAGGGAGACAGGGGTCTTGAATGAGCAGTTCTTC
TRBJ2-7 | TRBV7-2 | many | - | 14 | CASSLMDRSYEQYF | TGTGCCAGCAGCTTAATGGACCGCTCCTACGAGCAGTACTTC
TRBJ1-2 | TRBV11-2 | many | - | 13 | CASSSPGLYGYTF | TGTGCCAGCAGCTCGCCAGGCCTCTATGGCTACACCTTC
TRBJ2-5 | TRBV7-7 | - | TRBD2 | 15 | CASSVSGTSVKTQYF | TGTGCTAGCAGCGTATCCGGGACTAGCGTGAAGACCCAGTACTTC
TRBJ2-7 | TRBV6-5 | many | TRBD1 | 14 | CASNQRQGVKEQYF | TGTGCCAGCAACCAACGACAGGGGGTAAAAGAGCAGTACTTC
TRBJ2-5 | TRBV7-2 | many | - | 16 | CASSLAGGGLQETQYF | TGTGCCAGCAGCTTAGCAGGCGGGGGCCTCCAAGAGACCCAGTACTTC
TRBJ1-2 | TRBV28 | few | - | 13 | CASSSAGDYGYTF | TGTGCCAGCAGTTCGGCAGGAGACTATGGCTACACCTTC
TRBJ2-3 | TRBV20-1 | - | - | 16 | CSARGPGAASTDTQYF | TGCAGTGCTAGAGGCCCTGGGGCAGCTAGCACAGATACGCAGTATTTT
TRBJ1-5 | TRBV9 | - | - | 15 | CASSFSGTSKETQHF | TGTGCCAGCAGCTTCTCCGGGACTAGCAAAGAGACCCAGCATTTT
TRBJ1-3 | TRBV13 | - | - | 16 | CASSLGRGGYGNTIYF | TGTGCCAGCAGCTTAGGCCGCGGGGGGTATGGAAACACCATATATTTT
TRBJ1-5 | TRBV20-1 | many | - | 13 | CSVGRQGNQPQHF | TGCAGTGTGGGTCGGCAGGGCAATCAGCCCCAGCATTTT
TRBJ2-3 | TRBV19 | - | TRBD1 | 14 | CASSMGQLLDTQYF | TGTGCCAGTAGTATGGGACAGCTTCTGGATACGCAGTATTTT
TRBJ1-1 | TRBV20-1 | once | - | 15 | CSAHPPGLWTTEAFF | TGCAGTGCGCACCCTCCCGGTTTGTGGACCACTGAAGCTTTCTTT
TRBJ1-6 | TRBV6-5 | many | - | 14 | CASRLGGRNSPLHF | TGTGCCAGCAGGCTTGGGGGGAGGAATTCACCCCTCCACTTT
TRBJ1-5 | TRBV9 | many | TRBD1 | 15 | CASSAGTVDNQPQHF | TGTGCCAGCAGCGCCGGGACAGTTGACAATCAGCCCCAGCATTTT
TRBJ2-5 | TRBV20-1 | many | - | 15 | CSATYGTSPAETQYF | TGCAGTGCGACCTATGGGACTTCGCCAGCGGAGACCCAGTACTTC
TRBJ1-5 | TRBV11-2 | many | - | 13 | CASSLAGGQPQHF | TGTGCCAGCAGCTTAGCGGGAGGACAGCCCCAGCATTTT
TRBJ2-1 | TRBV12-3/TRBV12-4 | many | TRBD1 | 17 | CASSSPRRQGHWDEQFF | TGTGCCAGCAGTTCCCCACGACGACAGGGGCATTGGGATGAGCAGTTCTTC
TRBJ2-5 | TRBV5-5 | - | - | 13 | CASGRPGLETQYF | TGTGCCAGCGGCAGGCCAGGGTTGGAGACCCAGTACTTC
TRBJ1-4 | TRBV6-1 | many | TRBD1 | 16 | CASSLSPGQGREKLFF | TGTGCCAGCAGTCTATCACCCGGACAGGGGAGGGAAAAACTGTTTTTT
TRBJ2-5 | TRBV28 | many | - | 16 | CASLTPWGPVRETQYF | TGTGCCAGCTTAACTCCTTGGGGGCCCGTCAGAGAGACCCAGTACTTC
TRBJ2-4 | TRBV24-1 | many | TRBD1 | 16 | CATSDDSPGQKNIQYF | TGTGCCACCAGTGACGATTCTCCGGGACAGAAAAACATTCAGTACTTC
TRBJ2-3 | TRBV20-1 | once | - | 13 | CSAGLAVTDTQYF | TGCAGTGCTGGTTTGGCAGTGACAGATACGCAGTATTTT
TRBJ2-5 | TRBV4-1 | - | - | 13 | CASSQKGHQPQYF | TGCGCCAGCAGCCAAAAAGGGCATCAGCCCCAGTACTTC
TRBJ2-3 | TRBV20-1 | many | - | 12 | CSAVDYTDTQYF | TGCAGTGCCGTGGATTACACAGATACGCAGTATTTT
TRBJ2-5 | TRBV20-1 | - | - | 14 | CSASTAGPQETQYF | TGCAGTGCTAGTACGGCGGGGCCGCAAGAGACCCAGTACTTC
TRBJ2-7 | TRBV6-5 | many | - | 14 | CASGRATGSYEQYF | TGTGCCAGCGGCAGGGCCACGGGGAGCTACGAGCAGTACTTC
TRBJ2-7 | TRBV7-9 | many | TRBD1 | 14 | CASSSKTGTHEQYF | TGTGCCAGCAGCTCAAAGACAGGGACCCACGAGCAGTACTTC
TRBJ2-7 | TRBV4-2 | many | - | 17 | CASSQERYSDYTYEQYF | TGTGCCAGCAGCCAAGAAAGATACAGCGACTATACCTACGAGCAGTACTTC
TRBJ2-7 | TRBV5-6 | many | - | 14 | CASSFLTDMHEQYF | TGTGCCAGCAGCTTCCTTACCGACATGCACGAGCAGTACTTC
TRBJ2-2 | TRBV7-3 | - | - | 14 | CAGSPYSSAGELFF | TGTGCCGGCAGTCCTTATAGTTCCGCCGGGGAGCTGTTTTTT
TRBJ2-6 | TRBV3-1 | many | - | 14 | CASSQYFGANVLTF | TGTGCCAGCAGCCAGTACTTTGGGGCCAACGTCCTGACTTTC
TRBJ2-2 | TRBV29-1 | many | - | 17 | CSVEKSTWGQNTGELFF | TGCAGCGTTGAGAAATCAACGTGGGGACAGAACACCGGGGAGCTGTTTTTT
TRBJ2-3 | TRBV5-1 | - | TRBD2 | 16 | CASSSLPSGSSDTQYF | TGCGCCAGCAGCTCGTTACCTAGCGGAAGCTCCGATACGCAGTATTTT
TRBJ1-4 | TRBV7-8 | many | - | 15 | CASRSRGSGDEKLFF | TGTGCCAGCAGATCTCGGGGGTCGGGGGATGAAAAACTGTTTTTT
TRBJ2-7 | TRBV6-2/TRBV6-3 | many | TRBD1 | 14 | CASSRGQGTYEQYF | TGTGCCAGCAGTCGGGGACAGGGGACCTACGAGCAGTACTTC